Listed below are T cell receptor beta chains from one sample, sequenced in a study of blood T cell repertoires in COVID-19. Only in-frame clones appear in the TCRdb table, and some are missing; sequencing was by immunoSEQ multiplex PCR. The table records 150,000 or so clones, 87% of them present only once. What was sequenced was peripheral blood. These receptors were collected from a woman in her fifties or sixties with acute or convalescent COVID-19. Each CDR3 is given with its conserved first and last residue. D genes are given only for firm matches. The size field is filled for only some rows; it gives once, few, many or a size class.

J,D,size,V,CDR3,DNA
TRBJ1-1,.,.,TRBV5-1,CATVDTEAFF,TGCGCCACGGTGGACACTGAAGCTTTCTTT
TRBJ1-2,.,.,TRBV12-2,CASRLEPTNYGYTF,TGTGCAAGTCGCTTAGAACCCACAAACTATGGCTACACCTTC
TRBJ2-1,.,.,TRBV14,CASSQVTGLHYNEQFF,TGTGCCAGCAGCCAAGTGACAGGCCTTCACTACAATGAGCAGTTCTTC
TRBJ2-5,TRBD2,.,TRBV11-2,CASSLAPGLAGSETQYF,TGTGCCAGCAGCTTAGCCCCGGGACTAGCGGGTTCAGAGACCCAGTACTTC
TRBJ2-7,.,.,TRBV6-2/TRBV6-3,CASSYPTGIPYEQYF,TGTGCCAGCAGTTACCCAACAGGGATTCCCTACGAGCAGTACTTC
TRBJ1-1,.,.,TRBV6-5,CASSYQGLEAFF,TGTGCCAGCAGTTACCAGGGACTTGAAGCTTTCTTT
TRBJ2-1,TRBD2,.,TRBV15,CATSREGTSGSWYEQFF,TGTGCCACCAGCAGAGAGGGGACTAGCGGGAGTTGGTATGAGCAGTTCTTC
TRBJ1-5,.,few,TRBV12-3/TRBV12-4,CASSLARDQPQHF,TGTGCCAGCAGTTTAGCGCGTGATCAGCCCCAGCATTTT
TRBJ2-3,TRBD1,once,TRBV5-1,CASSPEGQGPDTQYF,TGCGCCAGCAGCCCTGAGGGACAGGGCCCAGATACGCAGTATTTT
TRBJ2-1,.,.,TRBV9,CASSGLSSYNEQFF,TGTGCCAGCAGCGGGTTGAGCTCCTACAATGAGCAGTTCTTC
TRBJ2-1,.,.,TRBV19,CASTPSSYNEQFF,TGTGCCAGTACCCCGAGTTCCTACAATGAGCAGTTCTTC
TRBJ2-3,TRBD2,.,TRBV5-1,CASSLGLAVDTQYF,TGCGCCAGCAGCTTGGGACTAGCGGTAGATACGCAGTATTTT
TRBJ2-3,.,once,TRBV5-1,CASSSGISSEMDTQYF,TGCGCCAGCAGCTCCGGGATTTCGTCGGAGATGGATACGCAGTATTTT
TRBJ1-6,.,.,TRBV30,CAWSPMGGPYNSPLHF,TGTGCCTGGAGCCCTATGGGGGGACCCTATAATTCACCCCTCCACTTT
TRBJ1-2,.,.,TRBV6-5,CASRAAGLLYSGYTF,TGTGCCAGCAGGGCCGCGGGGCTACTTTATAGTGGCTACACCTTC
TRBJ2-3,TRBD2,.,TRBV4-3,CASSQVQAGGTDTQYF,TGCGCCAGCAGCCAAGTGCAAGCGGGGGGCACAGATACGCAGTATTTT
TRBJ1-6,.,.,TRBV19,CASSSTGGESPLHF,TGTGCCAGTAGCTCGACAGGCGGCGAATCACCCCTCCACTTT
TRBJ2-3,TRBD2,.,TRBV6-5,CASTISGGSTDTQYF,TGTGCCAGCACAATTAGCGGGGGGAGCACAGATACGCAGTATTTT
TRBJ1-2,.,.,TRBV13,CASSNTNYGYTF,TGTGCCAGCAGCAACACGAACTATGGCTACACCTTC
TRBJ2-3,.,.,TRBV7-9,CASSLGVDTQYF,TGTGCCAGCAGCTTAGGCGTAGATACGCAGTATTTT
TRBJ1-2,TRBD1,.,TRBV7-9,CASSPGGEWGGYTF,TGTGCCAGCAGCCCAGGGGGCGAGTGGGGAGGCTACACCTTC
TRBJ2-7,TRBD2,.,TRBV14,CASSPGGEGEQYF,TGTGCCAGCAGCCCGGGAGGCGAGGGCGAGCAGTACTTC
TRBJ2-1,TRBD2,once,TRBV7-2,CASSLFTSGGEQFF,TGTGCCAGCAGCTTATTCACTAGCGGGGGGGAGCAGTTCTTC
TRBJ2-1,.,.,TRBV7-3,CASSSGPGINEQFF,TGTGCCAGCAGCTCCGGGCCCGGGATCAATGAGCAGTTCTTC
TRBJ2-4,TRBD1,.,TRBV5-1,CASSLAVQGADKNIQYF,TGCGCCAGCAGCTTGGCGGTACAGGGGGCTGACAAAAACATTCAGTACTTC
TRBJ2-1,.,.,TRBV7-2,CASSLGPNDNEQFF,TGTGCCAGCAGCTTAGGCCCTAACGACAATGAGCAGTTCTTC
TRBJ2-7,TRBD1,.,TRBV20-1,CSASDRDRGLGEQYF,TGCAGTGCTAGTGACCGGGACAGGGGGCTCGGGGAGCAGTACTTC
TRBJ1-1,.,.,TRBV19,CASSEGSGGHRTEAFF,TGTGCCAGTAGTGAGGGCTCCGGGGGGCATCGTACTGAAGCTTTCTTT
TRBJ2-3,TRBD2,.,TRBV3-1/TRBV3-2,CASSQGVTSGSTDTQYF,TGTGCCAGCAGCCAAGGTGTTACTAGCGGTTCTACAGATACGCAGTATTTT
TRBJ2-1,TRBD1,.,TRBV9,CASSGSTGLVEQFF,TGTGCCAGCAGCGGATCGACAGGGTTGGTTGAGCAGTTCTTC
TRBJ2-1,.,.,TRBV10-1,CASSEGRGSYNEQFF,TGCGCCAGCAGTGAAGGGAGGGGGTCCTACAATGAGCAGTTCTTC
TRBJ1-6,.,.,TRBV11-2,CATGGASSYNSPLHF,TGTGCCACCGGAGGAGCCTCCTCGTATAATTCACCCCTCCACTTT
TRBJ1-3,TRBD1,.,TRBV5-1,CASSRTGTAGNTIYF,TGCGCCAGCAGCCGGACAGGGACGGCTGGAAACACCATATATTTT
TRBJ2-5,TRBD2,.,TRBV3-1/TRBV3-2,CASSQDKLAGGGETQYF,TGTGCCAGCAGCCAAGATAAACTAGCGGGAGGGGGCGAGACCCAGTACTTC
TRBJ1-4,.,once,TRBV7-8,CASSFAANVKKLFF,TGTGCCAGCAGCTTCGCGGCGAACGTCAAAAAACTGTTTTTT
TRBJ1-2,TRBD1,once,TRBV3-1/TRBV3-2,CASRVQGDYGYTF,TGTGCCAGCAGAGTACAGGGGGACTATGGCTACACCTTC
TRBJ1-2,.,.,TRBV19,CATEGTHGYTF,TGTGCCACCGAAGGGACACATGGCTACACCTTC
TRBJ2-7,TRBD1,once,TRBV4-2,CASSQDGAGQGAYEQYF,TGTGCCAGCAGCCAAGATGGGGCAGGGCAGGGGGCCTACGAGCAGTACTTC
TRBJ2-3,TRBD2,.,TRBV12-5,CASGLGTSGRAGTDTQYF,TGTGCTAGTGGTTTAGGGACTAGCGGGAGGGCCGGCACAGATACGCAGTATTTT
TRBJ2-1,.,.,TRBV19,CASSTLGYNEQFF,TGTGCCAGTAGTACCCTCGGGTACAATGAGCAGTTCTTC
TRBJ1-1,.,once,TRBV3-1/TRBV3-2,CASSPLPGELNTEAFF,TGTGCCAGCAGCCCCCTCCCGGGGGAGCTGAACACTGAAGCTTTCTTT
TRBJ2-3,TRBD2,.,TRBV15,CATSRDSPFAGGTDTQYF,TGTGCCACCAGCAGAGACTCCCCTTTTGCGGGAGGCACAGATACGCAGTATTTT
TRBJ2-1,.,few,TRBV24-1,CATSDLGTADSYNEQFF,TGTGCCACCAGTGATTTGGGTACCGCGGACTCCTACAATGAGCAGTTCTTC
TRBJ1-1,TRBD1,few,TRBV28,CATGTGVAMNTEAFF,TGTGCCACCGGGACAGGGGTCGCCATGAACACTGAAGCTTTCTTT
TRBJ1-4,TRBD1,.,TRBV4-1,CASSQVTGVEKLFF,TGCGCCAGCAGCCAAGTAACAGGGGTTGAAAAACTGTTTTTT
TRBJ2-2,TRBD1,.,TRBV10-3,CAVESGTGGTGELFF,TGTGCCGTCGAATCCGGGACAGGGGGCACCGGGGAGCTGTTTTTT
TRBJ1-2,TRBD1,.,TRBV19,CASSTPGTGRNYGYTF,TGTGCCAGTAGTACCCCGGGGACAGGAAGAAACTATGGCTACACCTTC
TRBJ1-1,.,.,TRBV6-5,CASRRLAETEAFF,TGTGCCAGCAGACGACTCGCGGAAACTGAAGCTTTCTTT
TRBJ1-1,.,.,TRBV10-3,CAISEVRGATEAFF,TGTGCCATCAGTGAAGTCAGGGGAGCCACTGAAGCTTTCTTT
TRBJ1-1,TRBD1,once,TRBV7-9,CASSLVVGTAEAFF,TGTGCCAGCAGCTTAGTGGTAGGGACAGCTGAAGCTTTCTTT
TRBJ2-4,.,.,TRBV10-1,CASSAEERDPNIQYF,TGCGCCAGCAGCGCCGAAGAGAGGGATCCCAACATTCAGTACTTC